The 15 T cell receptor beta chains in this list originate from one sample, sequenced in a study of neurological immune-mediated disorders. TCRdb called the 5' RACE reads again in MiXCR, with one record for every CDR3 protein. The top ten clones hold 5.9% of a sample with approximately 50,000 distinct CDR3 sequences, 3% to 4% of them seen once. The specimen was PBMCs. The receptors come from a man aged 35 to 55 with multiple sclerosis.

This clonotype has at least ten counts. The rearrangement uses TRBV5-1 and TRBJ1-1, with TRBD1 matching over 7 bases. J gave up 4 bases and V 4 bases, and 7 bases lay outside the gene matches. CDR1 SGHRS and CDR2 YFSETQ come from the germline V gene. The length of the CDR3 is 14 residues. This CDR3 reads CASSRNRGGTEAFF. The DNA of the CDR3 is TGCGCCAGCAGCCGCAACAGGGGTGGCACTGAAGCTTTCTTT.

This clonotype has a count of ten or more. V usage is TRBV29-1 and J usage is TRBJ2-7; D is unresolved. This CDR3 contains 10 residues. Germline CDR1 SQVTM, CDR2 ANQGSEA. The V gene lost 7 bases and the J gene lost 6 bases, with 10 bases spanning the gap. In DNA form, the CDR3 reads TGCAGCGCGGCTGGCGTCGAGCAGTACTTC. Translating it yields CSAAGVEQYF.

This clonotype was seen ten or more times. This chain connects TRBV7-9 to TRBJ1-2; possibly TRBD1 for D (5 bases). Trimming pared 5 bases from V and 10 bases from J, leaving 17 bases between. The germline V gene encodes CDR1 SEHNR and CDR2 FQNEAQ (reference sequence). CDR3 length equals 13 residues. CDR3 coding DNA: TGTGCCAGCAGCCCGAGCGGGGGAAGGTACTACACCTTC. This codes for CASSPSGGRYYTF.

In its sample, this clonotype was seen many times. CDR3 residues: CASSFGHADTQYF. CDR3 nucleotides: TGTGCCAGCAGCTTCGGGCATGCAGATACGCAGTATTTT. V and J are TRBV7-9 and TRBJ2-3; D not certain. CDR3 length equals 13 residues. V lost 3 bases and J 4 bases, leaving 8 bases between the germline ends. CDR1 is SEHNR, CDR2 FQNEAQ, per germline (reference sequence). Complete variable domain (other parts from reference TRBV7-9 and TRBJ2-3): DTGVSQNPRHKITKRGQNVTFRCDPISEHNRLYWYRQTLGQGPEFLTYFQNEAQLEKSRLLSDRFSAERPKGSFSTLEIQRTEQGDSAMYLCASSFGHADTQYFGPGTRLTVL.

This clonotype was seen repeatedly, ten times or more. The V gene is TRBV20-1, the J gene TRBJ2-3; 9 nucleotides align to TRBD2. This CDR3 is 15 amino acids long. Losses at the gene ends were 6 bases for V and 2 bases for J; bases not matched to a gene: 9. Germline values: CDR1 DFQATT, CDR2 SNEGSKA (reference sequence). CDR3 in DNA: TGCAGTGCGCCTCGAGCGGGGGGTTCCACAGATACGCAGTATTTT. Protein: CSAPRAGGSTDTQYF.

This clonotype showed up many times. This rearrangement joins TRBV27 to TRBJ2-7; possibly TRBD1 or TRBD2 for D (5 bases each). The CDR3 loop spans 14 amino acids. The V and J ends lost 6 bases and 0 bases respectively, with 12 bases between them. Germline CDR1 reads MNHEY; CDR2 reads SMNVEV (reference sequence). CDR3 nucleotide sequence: TGTGCCAGCAGCCCCGGGACGTACTCCTACGAGCAGTACTTC. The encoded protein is CASSPGTYSYEQYF.

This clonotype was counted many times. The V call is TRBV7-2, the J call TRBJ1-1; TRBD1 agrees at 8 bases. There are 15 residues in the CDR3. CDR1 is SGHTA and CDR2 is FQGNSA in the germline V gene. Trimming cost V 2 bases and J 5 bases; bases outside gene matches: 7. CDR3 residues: CASSLYGRGQTEAFF. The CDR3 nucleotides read TGTGCCAGCAGCTTATATGGCAGGGGGCAAACTGAAGCTTTCTTT.

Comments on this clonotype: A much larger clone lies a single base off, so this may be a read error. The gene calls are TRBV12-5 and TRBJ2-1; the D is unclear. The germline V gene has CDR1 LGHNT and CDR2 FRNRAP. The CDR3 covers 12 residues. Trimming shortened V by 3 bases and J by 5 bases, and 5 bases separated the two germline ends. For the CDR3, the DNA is TGTGCTAGTGGTTTATCGCACAATGAGCAGTTCTTC. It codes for CASGLSHNEQFF. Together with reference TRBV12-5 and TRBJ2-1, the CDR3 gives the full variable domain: DARVTQTPRHKVTEMGQEVTMRCQPILGHNTVFWYRQTMMQGLELLAYFRNRAPLDDSGMPKDRFSAEMPDATLATLKIQPSEPRDSAVYFCASGLSHNEQFFGPGTRLTVL.

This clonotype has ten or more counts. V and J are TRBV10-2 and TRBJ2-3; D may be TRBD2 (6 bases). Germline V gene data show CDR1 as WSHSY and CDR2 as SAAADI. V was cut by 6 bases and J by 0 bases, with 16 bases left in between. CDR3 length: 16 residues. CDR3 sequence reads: CASSQRDFASTDTQYF. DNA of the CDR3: TGCGCCAGCAGCCAACGGGACTTCGCCAGCACAGATACGCAGTATTTT.

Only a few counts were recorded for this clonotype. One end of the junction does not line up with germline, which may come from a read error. CDR3 bases: TGTGCTAGCAGTCGTCCGGACAGCCCTAATGGGGCCAAAGTCCTGACTTTC. Its translation: CASSRPDSPNGAKVLTF. The V and J genes are TRBV7-7 and TRBJ2-6, with a possible D match to TRBD1 (6 bases). Germline lookup yields CDR1 SSHAT and CDR2 FNYEAQ (reference sequence). The CDR3 is 17 amino acids.

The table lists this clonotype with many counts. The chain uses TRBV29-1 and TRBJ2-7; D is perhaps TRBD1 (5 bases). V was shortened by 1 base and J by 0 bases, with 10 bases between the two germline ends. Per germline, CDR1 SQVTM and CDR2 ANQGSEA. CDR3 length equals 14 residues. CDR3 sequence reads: CSVEGTPFSYEQYF. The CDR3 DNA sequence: TGCAGCGTTGAAGGGACACCCTTCTCCTACGAGCAGTACTTC.

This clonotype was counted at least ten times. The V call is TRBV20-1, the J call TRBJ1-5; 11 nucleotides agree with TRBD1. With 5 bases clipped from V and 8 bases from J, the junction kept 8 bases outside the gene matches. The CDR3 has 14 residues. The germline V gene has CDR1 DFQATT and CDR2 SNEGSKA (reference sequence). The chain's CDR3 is CSASDRGRVEPQHF. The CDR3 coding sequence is TGCAGTGCTTCGGACAGGGGGCGCGTAGAGCCCCAGCATTTT.

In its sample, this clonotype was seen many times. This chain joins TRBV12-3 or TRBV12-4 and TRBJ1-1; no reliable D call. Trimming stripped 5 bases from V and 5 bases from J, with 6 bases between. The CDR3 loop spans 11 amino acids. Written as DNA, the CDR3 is TGTGCCAGCAGTAAAAGGACTGAAGCTTTCTTT. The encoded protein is CASSKRTEAFF.

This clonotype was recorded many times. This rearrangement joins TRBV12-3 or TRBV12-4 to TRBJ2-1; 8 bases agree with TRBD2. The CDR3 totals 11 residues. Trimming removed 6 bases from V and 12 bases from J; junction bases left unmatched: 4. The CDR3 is CASSPGLAQFF. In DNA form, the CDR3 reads TGTGCCAGCAGCCCAGGACTAGCGCAGTTCTTC.

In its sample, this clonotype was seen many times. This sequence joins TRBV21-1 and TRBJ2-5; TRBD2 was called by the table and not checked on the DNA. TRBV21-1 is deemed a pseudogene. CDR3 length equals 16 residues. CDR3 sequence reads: CASSKDLAGGQETQYF. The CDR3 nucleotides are TGTGCCAGCAGCAAAGATCTAGCGGGGGGGCAAGAGACCCAGTACTTC.